The text below deals with one T cell receptor (beta chain). Its antigen is not known. The CDR3 sequence is 14 residues long. Germline V lookup: CDR1 SGHVS, CDR2 FQNEAQ. Deletions cut 1 base from V and 5 bases from J, with 11 bases between. These data come from a study of T cells in narcolepsy. The study's findings and limits: Some memory CD4+ repertoires had no autoreactive clone sequences. Blood of same and different patients, but not healthy controls, reportedly held recurring autoreactive clonotypes.

The data were produced by immunoSEQ multiplex PCR, yet TCRdb's version contains in-frame clones alone and is incomplete. The sample has under 25,000 clones; 84% are singletons. The chain has TRBV7-8 and TRBJ1-2, with D uncertain. The receptor comes from a human donor with narcolepsy. Sequenced material: CD45RA- memory CD4+ T cells from PBMCs. CDR3 residues: CASSLEAGRYGYTF. Written as DNA, the CDR3 is TGTGCCAGCAGCTTAGAGGCAGGCCGTTATGGCTACACCTTC.